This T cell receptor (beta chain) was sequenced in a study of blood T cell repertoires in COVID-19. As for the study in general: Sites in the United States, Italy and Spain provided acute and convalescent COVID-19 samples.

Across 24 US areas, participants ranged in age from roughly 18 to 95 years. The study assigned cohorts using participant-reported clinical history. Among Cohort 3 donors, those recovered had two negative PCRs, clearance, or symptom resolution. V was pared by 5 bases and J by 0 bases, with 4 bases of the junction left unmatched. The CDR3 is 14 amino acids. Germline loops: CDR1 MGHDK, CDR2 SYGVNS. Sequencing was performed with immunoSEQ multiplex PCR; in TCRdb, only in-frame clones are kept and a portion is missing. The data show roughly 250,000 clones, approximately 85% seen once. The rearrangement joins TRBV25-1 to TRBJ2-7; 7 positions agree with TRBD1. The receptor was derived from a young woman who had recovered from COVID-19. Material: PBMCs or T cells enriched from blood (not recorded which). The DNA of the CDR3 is TGTGCCAGCAGTCGGGACAGCAGCTCCTACGAGCAGTACTTC. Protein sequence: CASSRDSSSYEQYF.